This T cell receptor beta chain was sequenced for a study of T cell clonotyping in hematopoietic cell transplantation. Trimming stripped 6 bases from V and 5 bases from J, with 10 bases between. Germline CDR1 reads SNHLY; CDR2 reads FYNNEI. This CDR3 spans 12 amino acids. Whole-study results and caveats: At the given depth, recipient repertoires were over 95% de novo clonotypes. Cells were unsorted, so CD4 and CD8 contributions were not separated.

Comments on this clone: The antigen is not known.

Generated by immunoSEQ multiplex PCR, the TCRdb table keeps only in-frame clones and is missing some. The sample consists of approximately 70,000 clones, 90% to 95% of them appearing once. This receptor was obtained from a man aged 50-59 years in good health. Some clones in this sample may be carry-over from other donors' samples. V and J are TRBV2 and TRBJ1-2; D ambiguous. Sequencing input: peripheral blood mononuclear cells. The CDR3 loop is CASREGIYGYTF. The CDR3 DNA reads TGTGCCAGCAGGGAGGGAATATATGGCTACACCTTC.